Listed below are T cell receptor beta chains from one sample, sequenced in a study of cytomegalovirus exposure and HLA in healthy donors. Some clones are missing from TCRdb's copy, which holds only in-frame ones; the method was immunoSEQ multiplex PCR. This table has 200,000 to 300,000 clones, roughly 87% appearing once. Specimen: PBMCs. The receptor set was obtained from a man younger than 35 in good health and CMV-seropositive. The CDR3 runs from the conserved cysteine through the conserved F or W. A D gene is named only where the DNA matches it firmly. Rows may omit the clone size; those that give it use once, few, many or a size class.

D	size	length	V	J	DNA	CDR3
TRBD2	-	14	TRBV25-1	TRBJ2-3	TGTGCCAGCAGTTCCAGCGGGGGCACAGATACGCAGTATTTT	CASSSSGGTDTQYF
-	-	13	TRBV4-1	TRBJ1-1	TGCGCCAGCAGCCAAGATACCTGGACCGAAGCTTTCTTT	CASSQDTWTEAFF
-	-	12	TRBV19	TRBJ2-2	TGTGCCAGTAGTATATTCCCCGGGGAGCTGTTTTTT	CASSIFPGELFF
-	-	14	TRBV5-1	TRBJ1-2	TGCGCCAGCAGCTTCTCGGTGGGTGACTATGGCTACACCTTC	CASSFSVGDYGYTF
TRBD1	-	14	TRBV28	TRBJ1-5	TGTGCCAGCAGCCAACAGGGGTTTAATCAGCCCCAGCATTTT	CASSQQGFNQPQHF
TRBD1	-	15	TRBV25-1	TRBJ1-1	TGTGCCAGCAGTGAAGACAGGACAGGGGGAACTGAAGCTTTCTTT	CASSEDRTGGTEAFF
TRBD1	-	13	TRBV6-6	TRBJ1-2	TGTGCCAGCAGCCTGACAGGGGTCGATGGCTACACCTTC	CASSLTGVDGYTF
-	-	17	TRBV11-1	TRBJ1-1	TGTGCCAGCAGCTTTGGGGGGTTGGGGGCACCGAACACTGAAGCTTTCTTT	CASSFGGLGAPNTEAFF
-	-	13	TRBV4-2	TRBJ1-1	TGTGCCAGCAGCCAAGAGGGGGGGACTGAAGCTTTCTTT	CASSQEGGTEAFF
-	once	16	TRBV4-2	TRBJ1-2	TGTGCCAGCAGCCTAAGATTGGGGGAGGTGGCCTATGGCTACACCTTC	CASSLRLGEVAYGYTF
-	-	13	TRBV5-4	TRBJ2-5	TGTGCCAGCACCCACGGGGCCCAAGAGACCCAGTACTTC	CASTHGAQETQYF
-	-	15	TRBV2	TRBJ1-2	TGTGCCAGCAGTGAAGCACCTGGAGCAGGCTCTGGCTACACCTTC	CASSEAPGAGSGYTF
TRBD1	few	14	TRBV7-2	TRBJ1-2	TGTGCCAGCAGCACCCGGGACAGAGTAGATGGCTACACCTTC	CASSTRDRVDGYTF
-	-	16	TRBV5-1	TRBJ1-2	TGCGCCAGCAGCTTGGAGAATAATGGGCTCTCGGGTGGCTACACCTTC	CASSLENNGLSGGYTF
TRBD1	-	15	TRBV7-9	TRBJ2-1	TGTGCCAGCAGCCTGGGGACAGGGGGCTTGAATGAGCAGTTCTTC	CASSLGTGGLNEQFF
-	-	15	TRBV2	TRBJ2-1	TGTGCCAGCAGTGCACAGGGACTTGGGGGCAATGAGCAGTTCTTC	CASSAQGLGGNEQFF
-	-	13	TRBV6-1	TRBJ2-7	TGTGCCAGCAGTGAAAACAGCCACTACGAGCAGTACTTC	CASSENSHYEQYF
TRBD2	-	15	TRBV7-2	TRBJ2-1	TGTGCCAGCAGCTTAGGGCTAGCGGCGTACAATGAGCAGTTCTTC	CASSLGLAAYNEQFF
TRBD2	-	15	TRBV7-2	TRBJ2-7	TGTGCCAGCAGCTTAGGGGCGGGAGCCCCCTACGAGCAGTACTTC	CASSLGAGAPYEQYF
TRBD2	-	15	TRBV7-8	TRBJ2-7	TGTGCCAGCAGCTTAGGGGGACTAGCGGCATACGAGCAGTACTTC	CASSLGGLAAYEQYF
-	-	11	TRBV29-1	TRBJ1-2	TGCAGCGCTCTCTGGCAGTATGGCTACACCTTC	CSALWQYGYTF
TRBD2	-	17	TRBV5-1	TRBJ2-3	TGCGCCAGCAGCTTGGGAGTAACTAGCGGGAGTACAGATACGCAGTATTTT	CASSLGVTSGSTDTQYF
-	-	15	TRBV9	TRBJ1-2	TGTGCCAGCAGCGTAGTCGGTGGGGTTGGCTCGGGCTACACCTTC	CASSVVGGVGSGYTF
-	-	15	TRBV10-3	TRBJ2-5	TGTGCCATCAGAGGAGCGGGCGTAGGCTTAGAGACCCAGTACTTC	CAIRGAGVGLETQYF
-	-	13	TRBV6-5	TRBJ1-1	TGTGCCAGCAGTTATCTTGGTCTCACTGAAGCTTTCTTT	CASSYLGLTEAFF
TRBD2	-	15	TRBV7-9	TRBJ2-5	TGTGCCAGCAGCCAGGGACTAGCGGTCCAAGAGACCCAGTACTTC	CASSQGLAVQETQYF
TRBD2	-	16	TRBV9	TRBJ2-1	TGTGCCAGCAGCGTATGGTCTAGCGGAACTCACAATGAGCAGTTCTTC	CASSVWSSGTHNEQFF
-	-	14	TRBV6-1	TRBJ2-3	TGTGCCAGCAGCCAGGGGTCTAGCACAGATACGCAGTATTTT	CASSQGSSTDTQYF
TRBD1	-	14	TRBV25-1	TRBJ2-7	TGTGCCAGCAGTAAAACGACAGGGGGCTACGAGCAGTACTTC	CASSKTTGGYEQYF
TRBD2	-	15	TRBV9	TRBJ2-1	TGTGCCAGCAGCGCAGTGACTAGCGGGAGCCGCGAGCAGTTCTTC	CASSAVTSGSREQFF
TRBD2	-	18	TRBV7-9	TRBJ2-2	TGTGCCAGCAGCACCCTACAATTAGCGGGAGGGCACACCGGGGAGCTGTTTTTT	CASSTLQLAGGHTGELFF
-	-	13	TRBV9	TRBJ2-3	TGTGCCAGCAGCGGGCAAAGCACAGATACGCAGTATTTT	CASSGQSTDTQYF
TRBD1	-	15	TRBV6-6	TRBJ1-4	TGTGCCAGCAGTTACAGACAGGGGACTAATGAAAAACTGTTTTTT	CASSYRQGTNEKLFF
TRBD2	-	14	TRBV19	TRBJ2-7	TGTGCCAGTAGTCTCCCGGGAGGCCCGTACGAGCAGTACTTC	CASSLPGGPYEQYF
TRBD2	-	14	TRBV5-4	TRBJ2-5	TGTGCCAGTTCAAGCGGGAGGGCCCGGGAGACCCAGTACTTC	CASSSGRARETQYF
TRBD1	-	15	TRBV7-9	TRBJ1-2	TGTGCCAGCAGCGCCCGGAACGGGATGGACAGGGGGACGACATTC	CASSARNGMDRGTTF
-	-	14	TRBV7-9	TRBJ1-5	TGTGCCAGCAGCTTAGATGGGGGCGGGCAGCCCCAGCATTTT	CASSLDGGGQPQHF
TRBD2	-	15	TRBV27	TRBJ2-3	TGTGCCAGCAGTCTTGGGACTAGGGGCACAGATACGCAGTATTTT	CASSLGTRGTDTQYF
-	-	14	TRBV7-2	TRBJ2-3	TGTGCCAGCAGCCCCGAACTAGGCACAGATACGCAGTATTTT	CASSPELGTDTQYF
TRBD2	-	14	TRBV6-1	TRBJ2-1	TGTGCCAGCAGGGTAGCGGGAGGAAGGGATGAGCAGTTCTTC	CASRVAGGRDEQFF
TRBD2	-	14	TRBV6-5	TRBJ2-2	TGTGCCAGCAGTAGGGCGGGAGGGAAAGGGGAGCTGTTTTTT	CASSRAGGKGELFF
TRBD1	-	15	TRBV7-7	TRBJ2-1	TGTGCCAGCAGCACAGGGGGGAGCTCCTACAATGAGCAGTTCTTC	CASSTGGSSYNEQFF
-	once	14	TRBV6-1	TRBJ1-1	TGTGCCAGCAGTCTCGGGCAGGGAGTTCCTGAAGCTTTCTTT	CASSLGQGVPEAFF
TRBD1	-	15	TRBV27	TRBJ1-2	TGTGCCAGCAGTCCGCTGACAGGGTCGAGCTATGGCTACACCTTC	CASSPLTGSSYGYTF
-	-	11	TRBV6-6	TRBJ1-1	TGTGCCAGCAGTTACACAGGGGAAGCTTTCTTT	CASSYTGEAFF
TRBD1	-	14	TRBV5-1	TRBJ2-3	TGCGCCAGCAGCTTGACAGGGGGCGCAGATACGCAGTATTTT	CASSLTGGADTQYF